Listed below are T cell receptor beta chains from one sample, sequenced in a study of shared clonotypes between healthy human individuals. Data came from immunoSEQ multiplex PCR; TCRdb stores just in-frame clones and leaves some out. The table lists approximately 980,000 clones, 60% to 85% of them singletons. Sequenced input: memory CD4+ T cells sorted from blood. The source is a man aged 18-30 years in good health. Each CDR3 is given with its conserved first and last residue. D genes are given only for firm matches. A clone size is listed for some rows: how often the clone was seen (once, few, many), or a class if it is expanded.

11,TRBJ2-7,-,-,TRBV2,CASRGYYEQYF,TGTGCCAGCAGGGGTTACTACGAGCAGTACTTC
14,TRBJ2-7,-,-,TRBV2,CASRQVDGISEQYF,TGTGCCAGCAGACAAGTGGATGGAATCTCCGAGCAGTACTTC
15,TRBJ2-1,-,TRBD1,TRBV9,CASSVVGTGDNEQFF,TGTGCCAGCAGCGTAGTAGGGACAGGGGACAATGAGCAGTTCTTC
14,TRBJ2-5,-,-,TRBV18,CASSRNSEQETQYF,TGTGCCAGCTCCCGAAATAGCGAACAAGAGACCCAGTACTTC
17,TRBJ1-3,-,-,TRBV18,CASSTPPFPSSGNTIYF,TGTGCCAGCTCAACCCCCCCTTTTCCCAGCTCTGGAAACACCATATATTTT
15,TRBJ2-1,-,-,TRBV5-1,CASSGGAEPYNEQFF,TGCGCCAGCAGCGGGGGAGCGGAGCCCTACAATGAGCAGTTCTTC
15,TRBJ1-2,-,TRBD1,TRBV6-1,CASSEEQGAAYGYTF,TGTGCCAGCAGTGAAGAACAGGGGGCTGCTTATGGCTACACCTTC
13,TRBJ1-2,-,-,TRBV7-9,CASSLSGVGGYTF,TGTGCCAGCAGCTTATCAGGGGTCGGAGGCTACACCTTC
15,TRBJ2-3,once,-,TRBV12-5,CASGLLGEGTDTQYF,TGTGCTAGTGGTTTGTTGGGGGAGGGCACAGATACGCAGTATTTT
18,TRBJ2-6,-,TRBD1,TRBV7-9,CASSLVTGVLSGANVLTF,TGTGCCAGCAGCTTAGTGACAGGGGTTCTCTCTGGGGCCAACGTCCTGACTTTC
17,TRBJ1-4,once,-,TRBV15,CATSRDPGHGNPGKLFF,TGTGCCACCAGCAGGGACCCCGGACACGGTAATCCGGGAAAACTGTTTTTT
13,TRBJ2-5,-,-,TRBV11-2,CASSLRVLETQYF,TGTGCCAGCAGCTTGCGGGTTTTGGAGACCCAGTACTTC
15,TRBJ1-6,-,-,TRBV18,CASSPVQGGNSPLHF,TGTGCCAGCTCACCAGTGCAGGGTGGGAATTCACCCCTCCACTTT
15,TRBJ2-7,-,-,TRBV5-6,CASSRTWTATYEQYF,TGTGCCAGCAGCAGAACTTGGACGGCAACCTACGAGCAGTACTTC
14,TRBJ2-5,-,-,TRBV28,CASSRSPSSWAQYF,TGTGCCAGCTCCCGATCTCCCTCCTCATGGGCCCAGTACTTC
17,TRBJ2-7,-,TRBD2,TRBV5-1,CASSFGPSTSGGYEQYF,TGCGCCAGCAGCTTTGGTCCCTCTACTAGCGGAGGTTACGAGCAGTACTTC
17,TRBJ2-6,-,TRBD1,TRBV19,CASSRTGEVSGANVLTF,TGTGCCAGTAGTAGGACAGGGGAAGTTTCTGGGGCCAACGTCCTGACTTTC
16,TRBJ2-2,-,TRBD1,TRBV5-6,CASSSYRGADTGELFF,TGTGCCAGCAGCTCATACAGGGGAGCTGACACCGGGGAGCTGTTTTTT
15,TRBJ2-7,-,-,TRBV27,CASSSGSGQNYEQYF,TGTGCCAGCAGTTCGGGATCCGGACAGAACTACGAGCAGTACTTC
19,TRBJ2-4,-,-,TRBV21-1,CASSKENRAGKVAKNIQYF,TGTGCCAGCAGCAAAGAGAACAGGGCCGGAAAGGTGGCCAAAAACATTCAGTACTTC
15,TRBJ2-2,-,TRBD2,TRBV2,CASSQTSGPTGELFF,TGTGCCAGCAGCCAGACTAGCGGCCCCACCGGGGAGCTGTTTTTT
13,TRBJ2-7,-,-,TRBV7-9,CASGGVPPGEQYF,TGTGCCAGCGGAGGGGTTCCGCCGGGGGAGCAGTACTTC
14,TRBJ1-1,-,-,TRBV11-2,CASSLEWGGLEAFF,TGTGCCAGCAGCTTAGAGTGGGGCGGTTTGGAAGCTTTCTTT
15,TRBJ2-3,-,TRBD2,TRBV7-9,CASSLAGGSTDTQYF,TGTGCCAGCAGCTTAGCGGGGGGGAGCACAGATACGCAGTATTTT
14,TRBJ2-5,-,-,TRBV11-3,CASSPPGRQETQYF,TGTGCCAGCAGCCCCCCCGGCAGGCAGGAGACCCAGTACTTC
17,TRBJ2-1,-,TRBD2,TRBV5-1,CASSSLAGDRSYNEQFF,TGCGCCAGCAGCTCCCTAGCGGGAGACCGCTCCTACAATGAGCAGTTCTTC
15,TRBJ2-1,once,TRBD2,TRBV4-3,CASSQGGGSFNEQFF,TGCGCCAGCAGCCAAGGGGGCGGGAGTTTTAATGAGCAGTTCTTC
11,TRBJ2-5,-,-,TRBV29-1,CSVELTSTQYF,TGCAGCGTTGAATTAACTTCGACCCAGTACTTC
15,TRBJ2-5,-,TRBD1,TRBV2,CASRGQGGFGETQYF,TGTGCCAGCAGAGGACAGGGGGGCTTTGGAGAGACCCAGTACTTC
16,TRBJ1-1,-,TRBD1,TRBV7-9,CASSRTGQAMNTEAFF,TGTGCCAGCAGCCGGACGGGACAGGCCATGAACACTGAAGCTTTCTTT
15,TRBJ1-5,few,-,TRBV29-1,CSVAVGAGSNQPQHF,TGCAGCGTTGCGGTTGGGGCCGGTAGCAATCAGCCCCAGCATTTT
16,TRBJ1-1,few,TRBD1,TRBV30,CAWSHYRGTVNTEAFF,TGTGCCTGGAGTCACTACAGAGGGACAGTGAACACTGAAGCTTTCTTT
20,TRBJ2-6,once,TRBD1,TRBV2,CASSEGGQGPPRLGANVLTF,TGTGCCAGCAGTGAAGGGGGACAGGGGCCCCCTAGGCTTGGGGCCAACGTCCTGACTTTC
14,TRBJ2-7,once,TRBD1,TRBV28,CASNGGTGVNEQYF,TGTGCCAGCAACGGCGGGACAGGGGTTAACGAGCAGTACTTC
14,TRBJ2-7,few,-,TRBV25-1,CASGGWADSYEQYF,TGTGCCAGCGGGGGGTGGGCCGATTCCTACGAGCAGTACTTC
14,TRBJ1-2,-,-,TRBV5-1,CASSLVGGFDGYTF,TGCGCCAGCAGCTTGGTTGGCGGTTTCGATGGCTACACCTTC
15,TRBJ2-1,-,-,TRBV28,CASLGLRVSYNEQFF,TGTGCCAGCCTCGGGTTGAGGGTCTCCTACAATGAGCAGTTCTTC
18,TRBJ2-1,-,-,TRBV5-6,CASSSLGGGGAGYNEQFF,TGTGCCAGCAGCTCCCTAGGTGGGGGGGGCGCGGGTTACAATGAGCAGTTCTTC
14,TRBJ1-3,-,-,TRBV19,CASSQTGTRDTIYF,TGTGCCAGTAGCCAAACCGGGACCAGGGACACCATATATTTT
15,TRBJ2-3,-,-,TRBV10-3,CAISEYGLGTDTQYF,TGTGCCATCAGTGAGTACGGATTGGGCACAGATACGCAGTATTTT
13,TRBJ2-2,-,-,TRBV6-5,CASRQSFTGELFF,TGTGCCAGCAGACAATCCTTCACCGGGGAGCTGTTTTTT
17,TRBJ1-2,-,-,TRBV28,CASSLVFGSLGNYGYTF,TGTGCCAGCAGTTTAGTGTTTGGTAGTCTAGGTAACTATGGCTACACCTTC
15,TRBJ2-2,few,TRBD2,TRBV11-2,CASSLEGGVTGELFF,TGTGCCAGCAGCCTAGAGGGAGGGGTCACCGGGGAGCTGTTTTTT
13,TRBJ1-2,once,-,TRBV18,CASSPQAGNGYTF,TGTGCCAGCTCACCGCAGGCGGGGAACGGCTACACCTTC
15,TRBJ2-3,-,-,TRBV27,CASSLSQGSTDTQYF,TGTGCCAGCAGTTTATCCCAGGGGAGCACAGATACGCAGTATTTT
13,TRBJ1-2,-,TRBD1,TRBV6-5,CASRQRQGTGYTF,TGTGCCAGCAGACAAAGACAGGGAACTGGCTACACCTTC
13,TRBJ1-2,-,-,TRBV2,CASRPGPNYGYTF,TGTGCCAGCAGGCCGGGACCTAACTATGGCTACACCTTC